The clone carrying this TCR beta chain counts as medium-sized. Its antigen is not known. Points from the study as a whole: About an eighth of tumor Treg sequences matched naive CD4+ cells. Tumor memory CD4+ T cell TCR gene usage was found to cluster with blood and lymph node memory CD4+ cells and with lymph node naive CD4+ cells.

CDR3 size: 14 residues. Trimming took off 2 bases at V and 4 bases at J, with 11 bases between the two ends. Cells sorted as Tregs were CD4+, CD25+ and CD127-/low. Adaptor-ligated barcode primers were used to amplify TRBV12-4/TRBJ1-2 clonotypes. TCRdb itself ran the multiplex PCR reads through MiXCR, one entry per CDR3 protein. The repertoire holds approximately 900 distinct CDR3 sequences, with around 3% as singletons. The V call is TRBV12-3 or TRBV12-4, the J call TRBJ1-2, with D unresolved. The sequence was obtained from a female donor with breast cancer. The specimen sequenced was tumor-infiltrating Tregs sorted from the breast tumor. CDR3 region: CASSLMGGTYGYTF. For the CDR3, the DNA is TGTGCCAGCAGTTTAATGGGCGGAACCTATGGCTACACCTTC.